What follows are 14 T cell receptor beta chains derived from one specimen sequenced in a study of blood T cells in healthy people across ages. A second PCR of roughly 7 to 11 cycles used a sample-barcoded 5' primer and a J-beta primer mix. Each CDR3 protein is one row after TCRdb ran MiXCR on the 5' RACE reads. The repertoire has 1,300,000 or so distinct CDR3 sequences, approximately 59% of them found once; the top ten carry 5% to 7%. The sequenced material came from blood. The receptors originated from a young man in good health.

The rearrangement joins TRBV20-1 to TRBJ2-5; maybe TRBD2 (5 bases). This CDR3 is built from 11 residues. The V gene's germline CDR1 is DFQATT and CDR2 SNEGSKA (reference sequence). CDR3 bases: TGCTGTCAACTAGACCAAGAGACCCAGTACTTC. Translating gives CCQLDQETQYF.

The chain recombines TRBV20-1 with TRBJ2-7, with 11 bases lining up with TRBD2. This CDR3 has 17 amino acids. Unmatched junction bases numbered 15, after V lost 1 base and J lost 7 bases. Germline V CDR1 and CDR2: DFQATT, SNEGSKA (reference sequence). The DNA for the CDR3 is TGCAGTGCTAGAGTAAGTAGCGGGAGGGCACGCTACAATGAGCAGTACTTC. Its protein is CSARVSSGRARYNEQYF.

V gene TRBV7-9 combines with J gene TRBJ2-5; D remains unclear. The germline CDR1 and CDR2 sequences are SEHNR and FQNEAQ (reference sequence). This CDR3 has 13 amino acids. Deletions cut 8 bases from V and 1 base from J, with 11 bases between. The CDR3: CASDRVAQETQYF. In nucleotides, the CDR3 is TGTGCCAGCGATAGGGTAGCCCAAGAGACCCAGTACTTC.

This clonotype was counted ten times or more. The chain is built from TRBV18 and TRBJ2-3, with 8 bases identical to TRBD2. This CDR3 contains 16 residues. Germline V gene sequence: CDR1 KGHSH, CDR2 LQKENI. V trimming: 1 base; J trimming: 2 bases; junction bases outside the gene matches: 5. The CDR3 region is CASSPLAGIITDTQYF. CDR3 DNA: TGTGCCAGCTCACCACTAGCGGGGATTATCACAGATACGCAGTATTTT.

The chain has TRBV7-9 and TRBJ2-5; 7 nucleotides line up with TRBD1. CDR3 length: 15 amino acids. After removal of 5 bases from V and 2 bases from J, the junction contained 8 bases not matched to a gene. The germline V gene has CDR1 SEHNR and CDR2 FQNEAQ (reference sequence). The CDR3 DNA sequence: TGTGCCAGCAGCAAACGGGACAGTCGTCAAGAGACCCAGTACTTC. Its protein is CASSKRDSRQETQYF.

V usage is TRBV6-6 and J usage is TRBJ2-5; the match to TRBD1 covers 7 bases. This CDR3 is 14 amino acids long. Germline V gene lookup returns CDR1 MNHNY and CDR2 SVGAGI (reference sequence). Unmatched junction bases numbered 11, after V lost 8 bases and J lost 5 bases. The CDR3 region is CASGQDSQRETQYF. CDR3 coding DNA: TGTGCCAGCGGACAGGACAGCCAGCGGGAGACCCAGTACTTC.

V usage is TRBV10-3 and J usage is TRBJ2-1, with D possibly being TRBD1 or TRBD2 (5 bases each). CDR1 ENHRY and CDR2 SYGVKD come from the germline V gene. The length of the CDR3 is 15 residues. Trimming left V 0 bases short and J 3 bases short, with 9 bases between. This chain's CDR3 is CAISESGRNYNEQFF. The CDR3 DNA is TGTGCCATCAGTGAGTCGGGACGGAACTACAATGAGCAGTTCTTC.

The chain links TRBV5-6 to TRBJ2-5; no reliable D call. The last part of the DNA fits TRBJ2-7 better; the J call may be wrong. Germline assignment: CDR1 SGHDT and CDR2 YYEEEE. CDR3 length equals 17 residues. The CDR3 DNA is TGTGCCAGCAGCTTGTGGCTGTGGCCTGATACCCCCTACGAGCAGTACTTC. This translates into CASSLWLWPDTPYEQYF.

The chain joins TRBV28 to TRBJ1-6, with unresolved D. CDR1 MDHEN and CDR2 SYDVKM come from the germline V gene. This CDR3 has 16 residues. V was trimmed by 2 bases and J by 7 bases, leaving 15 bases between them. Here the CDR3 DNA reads TGTGCCAGCAGTTTAGTTGAGAGGGCTTCGAATTCACCCCTCCACTTT. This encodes CASSLVERASNSPLHF. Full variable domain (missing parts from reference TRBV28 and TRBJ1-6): DVKVTQSSRYLVKRTGEKVFLECVQDMDHENMFWYRQDPGLGLRLIYFSYDVKMKEKGDIPEGYSVSREKKERFSLILESASTNQTSMYLCASSLVERASNSPLHFGNGTRLTVT.

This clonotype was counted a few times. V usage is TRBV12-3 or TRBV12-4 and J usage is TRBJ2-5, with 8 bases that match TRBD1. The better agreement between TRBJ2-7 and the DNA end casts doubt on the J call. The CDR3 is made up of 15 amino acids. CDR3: CASSLLGQDAGEQYF. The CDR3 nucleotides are TGTGCCAGCAGTTTATTGGGACAGGACGCTGGCGAGCAGTACTTC.

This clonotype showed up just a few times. The chain's CDR3 is CASSYGGIPSHGYTF. The CDR3, as DNA: TGTGCCAGCAGTTACGGCGGGATACCGTCTCATGGCTACACCTTC. The chain couples TRBV6-5 to TRBJ1-2; D not certain. From germline, CDR1 is MNHEY and CDR2 SVGAGI. This CDR3 region has 15 residues. With 2 bases removed from V and 6 bases from J, the gap between germline ends came to 16 bases.

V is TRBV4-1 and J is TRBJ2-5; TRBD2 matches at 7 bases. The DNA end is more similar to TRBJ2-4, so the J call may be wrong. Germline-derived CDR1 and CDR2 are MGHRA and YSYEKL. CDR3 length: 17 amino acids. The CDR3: CASSQTRGVRAKNIQYF. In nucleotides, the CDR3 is TGCGCCAGCAGCCAAACACGGGGGGTAAGAGCCAAAAACATTCAGTACTTC.

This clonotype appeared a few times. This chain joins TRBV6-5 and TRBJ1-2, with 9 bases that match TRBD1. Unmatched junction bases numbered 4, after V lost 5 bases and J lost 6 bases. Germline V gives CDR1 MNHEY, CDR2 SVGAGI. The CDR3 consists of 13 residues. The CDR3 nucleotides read TGTGCCAGCAGTCGGGACAGGGAAGATGGCTACACCTTC. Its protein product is CASSRDREDGYTF.

Here the CDR3 reads CASSQDLYRGLLANTEAFF. The CDR3, as DNA: TGCGCCAGCAGCCAAGATCTATACAGGGGGCTCCTAGCAAACACTGAAGCTTTCTTT. This chain connects TRBV4-1 to TRBJ1-1; the match to TRBD1 covers 9 bases. Germline CDR1 MGHRA, CDR2 YSYEKL. Trimming cost V 0 bases and J 2 bases; bases outside gene matches: 13. CDR3 length: 19 amino acids.